The T cell receptor beta chain described here comes from a study of OX40 agonist ivuxolimab in advanced cancers. Study details: The patients got ivuxolimab, which is an agonistic anti-OX40 (CD134) antibody. At just under 85% male, the cohort had a mean age of 60 years, ranging from about 23 to 79. Those treated in dose escalation had hepatocellular carcinoma, melanoma, renal cell cancer or head and neck cancer.

Some clones are missing from TCRdb's copy, which holds only in-frame ones; the method was immunoSEQ multiplex PCR. In the table there are 84,000 or so clones, around 90% of which are singletons. Points on this clone: What it recognizes is unknown.

Findings and limits, study-wide: Among T cells, CD8+ cells averaged more expanded clones than CD4+ cells.

This CDR3 comprises 17 residues. V lost 6 bases and J lost 2; bases outside the gene matches: 14. Looked up from germline, CDR1 is MGHRA and CDR2 is YSYEKL. The source material was CD4+ or CD8+ T cells sorted from blood, sampled in a trial of the OX40 agonist ivuxolimab. This clonotype was obtained from an adult with an advanced solid tumor such as melanoma, head and neck, liver or kidney cancer. The V gene is TRBV4-1, the J gene TRBJ2-7, with 9 bases aligning to TRBD1. The CDR3 region is CASSHTLSGTGTYEQYF. In DNA, the CDR3 is TGCGCCAGCAGTCACACTCTCTCCGGGACAGGGACCTACGAGCAGTACTTC.